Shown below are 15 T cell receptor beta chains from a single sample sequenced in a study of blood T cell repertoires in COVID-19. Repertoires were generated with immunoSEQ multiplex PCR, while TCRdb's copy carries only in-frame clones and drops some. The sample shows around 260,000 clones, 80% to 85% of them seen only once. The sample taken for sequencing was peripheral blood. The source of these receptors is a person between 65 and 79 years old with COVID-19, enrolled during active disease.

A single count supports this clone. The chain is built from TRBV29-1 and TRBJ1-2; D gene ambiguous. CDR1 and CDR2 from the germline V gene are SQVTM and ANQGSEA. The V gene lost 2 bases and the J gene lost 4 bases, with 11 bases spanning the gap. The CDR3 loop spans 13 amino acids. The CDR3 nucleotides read TGCAGCGTTGAAAAGTGGGCGAGCTATGGCTACACCTTC. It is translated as CSVEKWASYGYTF.

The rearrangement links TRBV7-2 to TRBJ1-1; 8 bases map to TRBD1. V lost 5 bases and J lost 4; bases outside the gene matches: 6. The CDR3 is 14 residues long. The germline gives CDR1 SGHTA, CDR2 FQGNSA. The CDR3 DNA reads TGTGCCAGCAGCGCTAATGACAGGGGCACTGAAGCTTTCTTT. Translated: CASSANDRGTEAFF.

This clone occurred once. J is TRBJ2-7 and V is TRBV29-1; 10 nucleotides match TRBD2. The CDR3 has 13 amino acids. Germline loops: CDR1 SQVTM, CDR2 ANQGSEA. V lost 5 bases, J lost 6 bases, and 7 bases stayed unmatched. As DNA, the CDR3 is TGCAGCGTTTCTAGCGGGAGTGTATGCGAGCAGTACTTC. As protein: CSVSSGSVCEQYF.

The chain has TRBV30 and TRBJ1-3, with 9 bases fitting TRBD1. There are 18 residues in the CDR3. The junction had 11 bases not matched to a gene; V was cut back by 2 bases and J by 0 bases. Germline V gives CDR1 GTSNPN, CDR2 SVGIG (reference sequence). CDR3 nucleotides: TGTGCCTGGAGTCGATCCCGTGGGACAGGGAACTCTGGAAACACCATATATTTT. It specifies CAWSRSRGTGNSGNTIYF.

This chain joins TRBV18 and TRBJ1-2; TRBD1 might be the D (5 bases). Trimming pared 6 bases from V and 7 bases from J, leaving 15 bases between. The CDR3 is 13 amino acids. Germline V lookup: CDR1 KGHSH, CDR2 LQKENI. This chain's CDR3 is CASSGQGIVGYTF. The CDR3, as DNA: TGTGCCAGCTCGGGCCAGGGTATAGTTGGCTACACCTTC.

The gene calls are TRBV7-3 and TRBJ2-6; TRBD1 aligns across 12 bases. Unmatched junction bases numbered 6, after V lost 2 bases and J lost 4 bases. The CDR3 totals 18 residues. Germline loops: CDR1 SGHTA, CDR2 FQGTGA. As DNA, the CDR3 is TGTGCCAGCAGCTTAGTTGGGACAGGGGGCTCCGGGGCCAACGTCCTGACTTTC. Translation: CASSLVGTGGSGANVLTF.

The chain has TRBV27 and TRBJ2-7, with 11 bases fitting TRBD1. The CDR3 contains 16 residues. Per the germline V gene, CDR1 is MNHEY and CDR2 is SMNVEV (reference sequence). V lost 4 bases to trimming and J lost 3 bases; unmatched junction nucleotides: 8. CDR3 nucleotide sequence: TGTGCCAGCAGTTCGAAAACCGGGACAGGGGGCTACGAGCAGTACTTC. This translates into CASSSKTGTGGYEQYF.

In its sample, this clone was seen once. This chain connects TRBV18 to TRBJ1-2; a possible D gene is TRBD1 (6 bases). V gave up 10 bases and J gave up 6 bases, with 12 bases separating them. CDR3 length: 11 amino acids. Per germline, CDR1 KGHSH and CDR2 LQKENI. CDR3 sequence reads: CAISTGNGYTF. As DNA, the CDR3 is TGTGCCATTTCTACAGGGAATGGCTACACCTTC.

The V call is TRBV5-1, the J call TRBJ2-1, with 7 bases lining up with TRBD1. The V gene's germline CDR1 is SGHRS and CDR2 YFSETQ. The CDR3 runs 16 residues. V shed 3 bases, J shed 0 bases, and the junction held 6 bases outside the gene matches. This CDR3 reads CASSSQGRSSYNEQFF. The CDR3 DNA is TGCGCCAGCAGCTCACAGGGGCGGAGCTCCTACAATGAGCAGTTCTTC.

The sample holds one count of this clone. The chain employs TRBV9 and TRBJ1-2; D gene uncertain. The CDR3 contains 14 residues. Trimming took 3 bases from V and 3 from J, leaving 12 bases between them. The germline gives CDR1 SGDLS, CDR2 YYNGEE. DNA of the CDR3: TGTGCCAGCAGCGCCAGTGGCGGATACTATGGCTACACCTTC. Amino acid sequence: CASSASGGYYGYTF.

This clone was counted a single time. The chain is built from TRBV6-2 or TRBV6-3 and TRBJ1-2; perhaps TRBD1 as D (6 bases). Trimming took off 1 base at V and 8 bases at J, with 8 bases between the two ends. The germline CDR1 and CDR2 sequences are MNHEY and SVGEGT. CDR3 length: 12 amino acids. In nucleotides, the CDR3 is TGTGCCAGCAGTTACTACAGGGCCGGCTACACCTTC. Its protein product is CASSYYRAGYTF.

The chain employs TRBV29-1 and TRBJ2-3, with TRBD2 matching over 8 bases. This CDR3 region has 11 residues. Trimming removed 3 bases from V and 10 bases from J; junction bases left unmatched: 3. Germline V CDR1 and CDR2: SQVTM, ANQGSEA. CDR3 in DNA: TGCAGCGTTGATCTTAGCGGGGCGCAGTATTTT. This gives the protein CSVDLSGAQYF.

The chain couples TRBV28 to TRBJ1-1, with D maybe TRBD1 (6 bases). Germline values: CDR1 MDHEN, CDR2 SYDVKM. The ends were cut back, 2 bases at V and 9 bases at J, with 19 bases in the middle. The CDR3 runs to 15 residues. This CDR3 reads CASSLDHRDITKAFF. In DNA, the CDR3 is TGTGCCAGCAGTTTAGATCACCGGGACATAACAAAAGCTTTCTTT.

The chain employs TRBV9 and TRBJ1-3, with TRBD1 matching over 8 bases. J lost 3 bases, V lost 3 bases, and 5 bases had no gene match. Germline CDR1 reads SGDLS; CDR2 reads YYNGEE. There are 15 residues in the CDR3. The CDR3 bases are TGTGCCAGCAGCGCCACAGGGGGAGTTGGAAACACCATATATTTT. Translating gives CASSATGGVGNTIYF. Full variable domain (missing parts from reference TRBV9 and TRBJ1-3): DSGVTQTPKHLITATGQRVTLRCSPRSGDLSVYWYQQSLDQGLQFLIQYYNGEERAKGNILERFSAQQFPDLHSELNLSSLELGDSALYFCASSATGGVGNTIYFGEGSWLTVV.

The CDR3 region is CASGYDRSNEKLFF. The CDR3 DNA reads TGTGCCAGCGGCTATGACAGGTCAAATGAAAAACTGTTTTTT. V usage is TRBV6-5 and J usage is TRBJ1-4; D is perhaps TRBD1 (6 bases). Germline values: CDR1 MNHEY, CDR2 SVGAGI. CDR3 length: 14 residues. Between the trimmed V and J ends, which lost 8 bases and 5 bases, there was a span of 15 bases.